The clone carrying this TCR beta chain was seen a few times. Its matching antigen is unknown. The sample belongs to a study of beta chain features in type 1 diabetes. Findings and caveats of the study: Because the template was cDNA, high-expressing cells might be over-represented. It was among patients, rather than healthy donors, that naive, central memory and Treg TCRB repertoires appeared more similar. In type 1 diabetes patients, VDJ junctions had fewer insertions; deletions at these junctions were more frequent. When Type 1 diabetes patients were examined, their TCRB CDR3s proved moderately but significantly shorter in all four CD4+ subsets. For patients and controls alike, PCR might favor shorter templates to the same degree.

Expressed TCRB transcripts got sequenced, as all isolated RNA was reverse transcribed. The repertoire was sequenced with immunoSEQ multiplex PCR; TCRdb's copy has only in-frame clones and lacks some. Counted here are over 120,000 clones, more than 10% occurring once; the ten biggest clones make up approximately 1.3%. The material sequenced was central memory CD4+ T cells from blood. The sequence derives from a man between 18 and 29 years old with type 1 diabetes.

The CDR3 DNA follows: TGTGCCAGCAGCTTAGTCGAGGATACTGAAGCTTTCTTT. Its protein product is CASSLVEDTEAFF. This rearrangement joins TRBV7-7 to TRBJ1-1; the D is unclear. Germline values: CDR1 SSHAT, CDR2 FNYEAQ (reference sequence). CDR3 length: 13 residues. V lost 1 base and J lost 5, with 8 bases in between. Full variable domain (rest looked up from reference TRBV7-7 and TRBJ1-1): GAGVSQSPRYKVTKRGQDVTLRCDPISSHATLYWYQQALGQGPEFLTYFNYEAQPDKSGLPSDRFSAERPEGSISTLTIQRTEQRDSAMYRCASSLVEDTEAFFGQGTRLTVV.